The rows below give T cell receptor beta chains drawn from one sample of a study of immune cell composition in non-small cell lung cancer. TCRdb's copy holds only in-frame clones and misses some; the assay was immunoSEQ multiplex PCR. The sample holds under 3,500 clones, around two thirds seen once. Sequenced sample: non-adjacent lung tissue. The receptors derive from a human donor with non-small cell lung cancer. Both conserved end residues are part of each CDR3. D genes are given only for firm matches. For some rows the clone size is stated as once, few or many, or as a class when expanded; others skip it.

len	abundance	v_gene	j_gene	d_gene	CDR3nt	CDR3aa
14	.	TRBV6-1	TRBJ1-5	.	TGTGCCAGCAGAGCGGACAGTCCAAGGCAGCCCCAGCATTTT	CASRADSPRQPQHF
13	.	TRBV6-1	TRBJ1-1	.	TGTGCCAGCAGTTATTTGCCCACTACTGAAGCTTTCTTT	CASSYLPTTEAFF
18	few	TRBV6-1	TRBJ1-6	TRBD1	TGTGCCAGCAGTGCCTCCTCATGGGGACAGGGGTTTGATTCACCCCTCCACTTT	CASSASSWGQGFDSPLHF
14	.	TRBV28	TRBJ2-7	TRBD2	TGTGCCAGCAGGCTAGCGGGGCTCGGCTACGAGCAGTACTTC	CASRLAGLGYEQYF
16	.	TRBV5-1	TRBJ1-2	TRBD1	TGCGCCAGCAGCTTGGAAGGACAGGGGATGCAGGGTGGCTACACCTTC	CASSLEGQGMQGGYTF
15	.	TRBV18	TRBJ1-5	.	TGTGCCAGCTCACCTGGTATGGCAGGGGATCAGCCCCAGCATTTT	CASSPGMAGDQPQHF
13	.	TRBV10-3	TRBJ1-2	TRBD1	TGTGCCATCAGTGAACAGGGGAACTATGGCTACACCTTC	CAISEQGNYGYTF
16	few	TRBV10-1	TRBJ2-3	.	TGCGCCAGCAGTGAGACACTGGCGGGATACACAGATACGCAGTATTTT	CASSETLAGYTDTQYF
16	.	TRBV10-3	TRBJ2-7	TRBD1	TGTGCCATCAGTGAGTTGAAGGGACAGCGTGCCTACGAGCAGTACTTC	CAISELKGQRAYEQYF
13	.	TRBV7-2	TRBJ1-2	.	TGTGCCACCGTGGCGGGGGGAAACTATGGCTACACCTTC	CATVAGGNYGYTF
14	.	TRBV6-6	TRBJ2-7	.	TGTGCCAGCAGTTACTCGTTGAGCTCCTACGAGCAGTACTTC	CASSYSLSSYEQYF
14	.	TRBV5-4	TRBJ1-1	TRBD1	TGTGCCAGCAGCGATATGACAGGGGTCTTCGAAGCTTTCTTT	CASSDMTGVFEAFF
14	medium-sized	TRBV6-5	TRBJ2-2	TRBD1	TGTGCCAGCAGTTACTCCCAGGGGGCCGGGGAGCTGTTTTTT	CASSYSQGAGELFF
13	.	TRBV4-3	TRBJ2-3	TRBD2	TGCGCCAGCAGCCAGGAACCTAGCGGGACGCAGTATTTT	CASSQEPSGTQYF
13	.	TRBV7-2	TRBJ1-1	.	TGTGCCAGCAGCCCCATGGGGGGTACTGAAGCTTTCTTT	CASSPMGGTEAFF
15	.	TRBV4-2	TRBJ2-7	.	TGTGCCAGCAGCCAAGGACGGTTACAGAGCTACGAGCAGTACTTC	CASSQGRLQSYEQYF
12	few	TRBV12-5	TRBJ1-2	.	TGTGCTAGTGGTTTCTCCAACTATGGCTACACCTTC	CASGFSNYGYTF
17	.	TRBV27	TRBJ2-1	TRBD2	TGTGCCAGCAGTTCGCCGGGACTAGGGTATAATGGCAATGAGCAGTTCTTC	CASSSPGLGYNGNEQFF
15	.	TRBV6-6	TRBJ2-7	TRBD1	TGTGCCAGCAGTTTCCGGGACAGGAGCTCCTACGAGCAGTACTTC	CASSFRDRSSYEQYF
16	few	TRBV5-1	TRBJ1-2	.	TGCGCCAGCAGCGTAGAACCAGGGGCTGGCAGGGTCAGTGGCGCCTTC	CASSVEPGAGRVSGAF
17	once	TRBV7-3	TRBJ2-5	TRBD2	TGTGCCAGCAGCTTACCCCTCCCGACTAGCGGGGAAGAGACCCAGTACTTC	CASSLPLPTSGEETQYF
15	.	TRBV5-4	TRBJ1-2	TRBD1	TGTGCCAGCAGCTTGGGTTCAGGGGGCATCTATGGCTACACCTTC	CASSLGSGGIYGYTF
15	.	TRBV6-5	TRBJ1-2	.	TGTGCCAGCAGTTACTCGTCCCGGGTTGACTATGGCTACACCTTC	CASSYSSRVDYGYTF
15	.	TRBV7-3	TRBJ2-7	.	TGTGCCAGCAGCTCAGCTTCGGGGGTCGGGTACGAGCAGTACTTC	CASSSASGVGYEQYF
17	.	TRBV5-1	TRBJ2-7	TRBD1	TGCGCCAGCAGCCCCACTCTACCGGGACAGGGAAGCTACGAGCAGTACTTC	CASSPTLPGQGSYEQYF
14	.	TRBV6-5	TRBJ1-6	.	TGTGCCAGCAGAACTATCCCGCGGGATTCACCCCTCCACTTT	CASRTIPRDSPLHF
15	once	TRBV11-1	TRBJ2-1	TRBD1	TGTGCCAGCAGCTTGGGACAGATCGACTACAATGAGCAGTTCTTC	CASSLGQIDYNEQFF
15	.	TRBV6-5	TRBJ2-5	.	TGTGCCAGCAGTTACTCGGGGACTCCGGGGGAGACCCAGTACTTC	CASSYSGTPGETQYF
15	.	TRBV5-4	TRBJ2-1	TRBD1	TGTGCCAGCAGCCCAGTCCGGGACAGCAGCAATGAGCAGTTCTTC	CASSPVRDSSNEQFF
13	.	TRBV7-9	TRBJ1-6	.	TGTGCCAGCAGCTTCGACGGGAATTCACCCCTCCACTTT	CASSFDGNSPLHF
12	.	TRBV6-6	TRBJ2-7	.	TGTGCCAGCACGGACACAAAATACGAGCAGTACTTC	CASTDTKYEQYF
13	.	TRBV5-6	TRBJ2-7	.	TGTGCCAGCAGCTTGCATCAGGGTTCCGAGCAGTACTTC	CASSLHQGSEQYF
16	.	TRBV15	TRBJ2-1	.	TGTGCCACCAGTGGGGAACTAGCAAGCTCCTACAATGAGCAGTTCTTC	CATSGELASSYNEQFF
12	.	TRBV6-5	TRBJ2-7	.	TGTGCCAGCACGGACACAAAATACGAGCAGTACTTC	CASTDTKYEQYF
15	once	TRBV10-3	TRBJ2-5	.	TGTGCCATCAGTGAGTCGGGGGGACTCCAAGAGACCCAGTACTTC	CAISESGGLQETQYF
15	few	TRBV10-3	TRBJ1-3	.	TGTGCCATCAAAGGACAGATCGGCTCTGGAAACACCATATATTTT	CAIKGQIGSGNTIYF
18	.	TRBV7-8	TRBJ1-1	.	TGTGCCAGCAGCTTATATTTACTACCCGGGACAAAGAACACTGAAGCTTTCTTT	CASSLYLLPGTKNTEAFF
18	.	TRBV7-3	TRBJ2-3	.	TGTGCCAGCAGCTTAACCCCTTCAGGGGAAGCTAGCACAGATACGCAGTATTTT	CASSLTPSGEASTDTQYF
11	once	TRBV20-1	TRBJ1-5	TRBD1	TGCAGTGCCCAGGGACAGTTTAACCAGCATTTT	CSAQGQFNQHF
15	.	TRBV18	TRBJ2-1	TRBD2	TGTGCCAGCTCACCTCGCGGGGGGGACTACAATGAGCAGTTCTTC	CASSPRGGDYNEQFF